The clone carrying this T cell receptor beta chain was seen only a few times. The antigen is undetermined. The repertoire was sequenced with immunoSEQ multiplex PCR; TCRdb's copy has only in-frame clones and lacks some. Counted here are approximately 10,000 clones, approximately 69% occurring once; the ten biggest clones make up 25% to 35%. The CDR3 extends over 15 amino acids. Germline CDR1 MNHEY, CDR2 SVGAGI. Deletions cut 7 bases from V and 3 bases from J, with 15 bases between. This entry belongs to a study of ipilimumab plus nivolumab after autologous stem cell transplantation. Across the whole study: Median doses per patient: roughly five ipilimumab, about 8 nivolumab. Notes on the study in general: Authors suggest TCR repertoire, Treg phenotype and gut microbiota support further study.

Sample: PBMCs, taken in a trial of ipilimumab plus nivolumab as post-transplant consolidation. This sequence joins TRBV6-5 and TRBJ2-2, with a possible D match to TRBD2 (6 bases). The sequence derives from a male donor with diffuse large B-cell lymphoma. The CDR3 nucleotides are TGTGCCAGCAACCTAGGAGGGGTGGACACCGGGGAGCTGTTTTTT. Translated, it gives CASNLGGVDTGELFF.